This TCR beta chain was recorded in a study of cytotoxic CD8 clonotypes in ibrutinib-treated CLL. Regarding the study as a whole: Sampling time points were not equivalent between sustained-remission and progressing patients. Baseline values of clonality outstripped age-matched healthy donors and followed circulating CD8+ T-cell counts.

This CDR3 spans 14 amino acids. CDR1 is SGHTA and CDR2 is FQGNSA in the germline V gene. V was pared by 5 bases and J by 2 bases, with 12 bases between. Sequenced by immunoSEQ multiplex PCR; TCRdb stores in-frame clones only, minus some. The data show about 150,000 clones, 76% seen once. This clone was seen a handful of times. Its antigen is unidentified. This sequence originates from a human donor with chronic lymphocytic leukemia. This chain links TRBV7-2 with TRBJ2-5, with D tentatively TRBD1 or TRBD2 (5 bases each). Source: PBMCs, taken after 24 months of ibrutinib treatment. CDR3 sequence reads: CASSPGPFQETQYF. The CDR3 nucleotides are TGTGCCAGCAGCCCGGGACCCTTTCAAGAGACCCAGTACTTC.